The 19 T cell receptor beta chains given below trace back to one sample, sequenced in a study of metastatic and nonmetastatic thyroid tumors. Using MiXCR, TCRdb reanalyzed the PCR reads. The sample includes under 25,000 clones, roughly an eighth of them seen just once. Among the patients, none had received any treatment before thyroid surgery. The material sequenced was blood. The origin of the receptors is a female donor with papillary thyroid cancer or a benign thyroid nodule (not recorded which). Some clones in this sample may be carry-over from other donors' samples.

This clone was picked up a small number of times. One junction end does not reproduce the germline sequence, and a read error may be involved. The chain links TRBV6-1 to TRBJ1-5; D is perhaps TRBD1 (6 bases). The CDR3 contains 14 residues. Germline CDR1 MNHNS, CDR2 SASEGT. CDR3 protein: CASSVVGAGQPQHF. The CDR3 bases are TGTGCCAGCAGTGTGGTTGGGGCAGGACAGCCCCAGCACTTT.

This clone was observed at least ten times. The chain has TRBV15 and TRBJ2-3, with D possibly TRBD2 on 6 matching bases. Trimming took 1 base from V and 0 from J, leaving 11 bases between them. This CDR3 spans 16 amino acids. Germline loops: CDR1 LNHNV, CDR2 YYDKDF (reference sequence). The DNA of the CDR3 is TGTGCCACCAGCAGAGTTGCGGGGTTAAGCACAGATACGCAGTATTTT. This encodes CATSRVAGLSTDTQYF.

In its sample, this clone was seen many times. For the CDR3, the DNA is TGTGCCAGCAGCCAGGGTACTATCTTCTACGAGCAGTACTTC. Protein sequence: CASSQGTIFYEQYF. This chain joins TRBV14 and TRBJ2-7; the D is unclear. Per the germline V gene, CDR1 is SGHDN and CDR2 is FVKESK. The CDR3 has 14 amino acids. Trimming took off 3 bases at V and 3 bases at J, with 12 bases between the two ends.

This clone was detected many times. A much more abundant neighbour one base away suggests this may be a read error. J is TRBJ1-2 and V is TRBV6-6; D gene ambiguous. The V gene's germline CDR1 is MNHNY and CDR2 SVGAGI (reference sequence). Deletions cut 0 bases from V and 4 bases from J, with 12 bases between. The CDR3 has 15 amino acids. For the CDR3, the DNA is TGTGCCAGCAGTTACTCGTTCAGCCCTGGCTATGGCTACACCTTC. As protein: CASSYSFSPGYGYTF.

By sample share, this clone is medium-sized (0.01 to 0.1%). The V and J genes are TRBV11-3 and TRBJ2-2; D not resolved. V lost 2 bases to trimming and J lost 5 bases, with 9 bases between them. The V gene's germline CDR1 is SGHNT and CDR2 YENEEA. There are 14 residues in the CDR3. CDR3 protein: CASSLSRATGELFF. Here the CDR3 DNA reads TGTGCCAGCAGCTTAAGTCGGGCTACCGGGGAGCTGTTTTTT.

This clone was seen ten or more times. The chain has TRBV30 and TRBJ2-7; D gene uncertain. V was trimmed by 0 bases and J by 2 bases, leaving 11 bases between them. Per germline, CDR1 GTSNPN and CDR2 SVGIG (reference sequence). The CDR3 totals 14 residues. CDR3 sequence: CAWSVLGTAYEQYF. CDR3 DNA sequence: TGTGCCTGGAGTGTCCTCGGAACAGCCTACGAGCAGTACTTC.

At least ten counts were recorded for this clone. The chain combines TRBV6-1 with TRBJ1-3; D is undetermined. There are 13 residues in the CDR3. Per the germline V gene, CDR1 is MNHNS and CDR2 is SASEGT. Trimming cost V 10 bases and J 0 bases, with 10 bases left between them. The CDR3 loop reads CAIQTTSGNTIYF. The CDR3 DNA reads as TGTGCCATCCAGACAACCTCTGGAAACACCATATATTTT.

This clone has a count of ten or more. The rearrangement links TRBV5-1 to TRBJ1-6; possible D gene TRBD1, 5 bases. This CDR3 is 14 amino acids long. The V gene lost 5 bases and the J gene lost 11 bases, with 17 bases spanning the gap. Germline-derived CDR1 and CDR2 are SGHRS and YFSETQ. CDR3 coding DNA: TGCGCCAGCAGGTCCGGGACCGGGGGAACACCCCTCCACTTT. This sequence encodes CASRSGTGGTPLHF. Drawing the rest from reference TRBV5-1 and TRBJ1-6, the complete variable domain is KAGVTQTPRYLIKTRGQQVTLSCSPISGHRSVSWYQQTPGQGLQFLFEYFSETQRNKGNFPGRFSGRQFSNSRSEMNVSTLELGDSALYLCASRSGTGGTPLHFGNGTRLTVT.

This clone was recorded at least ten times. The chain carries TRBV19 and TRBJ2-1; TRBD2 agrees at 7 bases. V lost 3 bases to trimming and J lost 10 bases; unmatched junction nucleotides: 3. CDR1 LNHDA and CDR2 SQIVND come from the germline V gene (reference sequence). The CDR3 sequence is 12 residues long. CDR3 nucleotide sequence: TGTGCCAGTAGTATGGGGGGGTGGGAGCAGTTCTTC. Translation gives CASSMGGWEQFF.

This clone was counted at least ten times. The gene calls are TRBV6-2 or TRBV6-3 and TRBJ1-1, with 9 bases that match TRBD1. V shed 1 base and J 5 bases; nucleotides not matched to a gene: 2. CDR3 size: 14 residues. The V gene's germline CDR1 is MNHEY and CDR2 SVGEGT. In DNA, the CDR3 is TGTGCCAGCAGTTACTGGGACAGGGAGACTGAAGCTTTCTTT. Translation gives CASSYWDRETEAFF.

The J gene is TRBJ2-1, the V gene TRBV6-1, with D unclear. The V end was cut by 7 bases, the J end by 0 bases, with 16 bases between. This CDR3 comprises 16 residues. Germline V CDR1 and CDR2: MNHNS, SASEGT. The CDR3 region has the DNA TGTGCCAGCACCTCCCAGTGGCAGAGCTCCTACAATGAGCAGTTCTTC. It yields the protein CASTSQWQSSYNEQFF.

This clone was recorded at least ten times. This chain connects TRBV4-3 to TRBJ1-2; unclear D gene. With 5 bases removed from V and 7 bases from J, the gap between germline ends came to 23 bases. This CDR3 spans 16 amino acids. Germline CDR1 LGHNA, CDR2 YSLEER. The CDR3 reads CASSADVGPWGGGYTF. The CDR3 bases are TGCGCCAGCAGCGCAGACGTCGGACCGTGGGGTGGTGGCTACACCTTC.

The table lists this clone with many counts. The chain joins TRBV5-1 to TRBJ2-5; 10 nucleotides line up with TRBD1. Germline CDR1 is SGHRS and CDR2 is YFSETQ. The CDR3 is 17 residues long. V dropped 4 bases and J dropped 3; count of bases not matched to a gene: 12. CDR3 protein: CASSPSRTGGAKETQYF. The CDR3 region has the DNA TGCGCCAGCAGCCCAAGTCGGACAGGGGGTGCAAAAGAGACCCAGTACTTC. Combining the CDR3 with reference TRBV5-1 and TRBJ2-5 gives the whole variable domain KAGVTQTPRYLIKTRGQQVTLSCSPISGHRSVSWYQQTPGQGLQFLFEYFSETQRNKGNFPGRFSGRQFSNSRSEMNVSTLELGDSALYLCASSPSRTGGAKETQYFGPGTRLLVL.

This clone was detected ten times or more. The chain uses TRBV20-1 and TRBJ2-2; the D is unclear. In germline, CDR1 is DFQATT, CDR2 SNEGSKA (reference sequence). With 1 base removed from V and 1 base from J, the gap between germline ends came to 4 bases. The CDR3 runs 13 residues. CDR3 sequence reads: CSARVGNTGELFF. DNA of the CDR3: TGCAGTGCTAGAGTGGGGAACACCGGGGAGCTGTTTTTT.

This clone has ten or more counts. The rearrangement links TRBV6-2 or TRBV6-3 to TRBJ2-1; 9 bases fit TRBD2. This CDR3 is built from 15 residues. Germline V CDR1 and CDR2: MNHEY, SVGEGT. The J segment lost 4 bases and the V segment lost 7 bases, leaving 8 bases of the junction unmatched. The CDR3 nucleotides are TGTGCCAGCAAGGTCAGTAGCGGGGGATACAATGAGCAGTTCTTC. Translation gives CASKVSSGGYNEQFF.

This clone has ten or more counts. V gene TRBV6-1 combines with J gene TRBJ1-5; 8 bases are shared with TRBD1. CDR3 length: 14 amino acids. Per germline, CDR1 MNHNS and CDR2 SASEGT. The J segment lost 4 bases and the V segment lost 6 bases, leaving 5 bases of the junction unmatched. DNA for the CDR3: TGTGCCAGCAGCACCGACAGGGGTAATCAGCCCCAGCATTTT. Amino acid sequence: CASSTDRGNQPQHF.

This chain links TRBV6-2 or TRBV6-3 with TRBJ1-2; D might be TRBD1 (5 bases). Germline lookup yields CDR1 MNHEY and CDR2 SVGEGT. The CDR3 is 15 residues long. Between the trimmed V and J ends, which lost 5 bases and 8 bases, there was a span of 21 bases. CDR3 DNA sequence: TGTGCCAGCAGTGGTCCACAGGCAGGGTGGGAGGGCTACACCTTC. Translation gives CASSGPQAGWEGYTF.

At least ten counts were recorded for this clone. The CDR3 coding sequence is TGTGCCAGCAGTTATTGGACAGGGGACAGTGGCTACACCTTC. Amino acids: CASSYWTGDSGYTF. The chain couples TRBV6-1 to TRBJ1-2; TRBD1 matches at 9 bases. CDR1 is MNHNS, CDR2 SASEGT, per germline. CDR3 length equals 14 residues. After removal of 5 bases from V and 7 bases from J, the junction contained 8 bases not matched to a gene.

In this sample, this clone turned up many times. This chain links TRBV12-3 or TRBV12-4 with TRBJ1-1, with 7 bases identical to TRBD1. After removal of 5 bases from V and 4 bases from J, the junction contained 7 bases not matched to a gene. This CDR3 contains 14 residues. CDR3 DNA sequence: TGTGCCAGCAGTCTACAGGGGCTGAGCACTGAAGCTTTCTTT. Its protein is CASSLQGLSTEAFF.